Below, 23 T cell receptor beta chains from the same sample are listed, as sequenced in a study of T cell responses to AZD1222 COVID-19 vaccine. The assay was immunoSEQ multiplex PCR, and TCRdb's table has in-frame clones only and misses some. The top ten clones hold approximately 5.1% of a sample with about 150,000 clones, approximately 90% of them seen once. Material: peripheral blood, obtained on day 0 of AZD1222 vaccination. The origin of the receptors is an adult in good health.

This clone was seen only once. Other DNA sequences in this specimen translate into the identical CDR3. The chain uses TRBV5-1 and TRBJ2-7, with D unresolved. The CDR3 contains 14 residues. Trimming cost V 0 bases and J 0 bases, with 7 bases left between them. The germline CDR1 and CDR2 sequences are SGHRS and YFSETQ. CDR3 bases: TGCGCCAGCAGCTTGGACCCGTCCTCCTACGAGCAGTACTTC. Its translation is CASSLDPSSYEQYF.

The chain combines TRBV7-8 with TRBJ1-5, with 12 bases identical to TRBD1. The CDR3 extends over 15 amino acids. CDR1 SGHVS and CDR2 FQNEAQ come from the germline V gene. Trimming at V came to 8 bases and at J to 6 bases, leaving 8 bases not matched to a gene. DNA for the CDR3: TGTGCCAGCCGGGGGACAGGGGGCCACGGTCAGCCCCAGCATTTT. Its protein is CASRGTGGHGQPQHF.

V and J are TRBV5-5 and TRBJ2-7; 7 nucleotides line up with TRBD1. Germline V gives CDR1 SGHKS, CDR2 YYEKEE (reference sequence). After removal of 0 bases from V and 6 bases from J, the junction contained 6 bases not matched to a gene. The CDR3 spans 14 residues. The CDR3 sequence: CASSLVDRVGEQYF. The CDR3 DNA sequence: TGTGCCAGCAGCTTGGTCGACAGGGTGGGCGAGCAGTACTTC.

DNA of the CDR3: TGTGCCAGCAGCTTATCCTCGAATGAGCAGTTCTTC. Protein sequence: CASSLSSNEQFF. The V gene is TRBV5-4, the J gene TRBJ2-1; D is uncertain. V was shortened by 2 bases and J by 7 bases, with 7 bases between the two germline ends. From germline, CDR1 is SGHNT and CDR2 YYREEE (reference sequence). The CDR3 is made up of 12 amino acids.

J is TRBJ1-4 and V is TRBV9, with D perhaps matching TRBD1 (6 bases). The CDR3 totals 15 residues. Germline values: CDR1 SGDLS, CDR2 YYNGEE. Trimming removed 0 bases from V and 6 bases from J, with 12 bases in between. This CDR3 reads CASSVGPGADEKLFF. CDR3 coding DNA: TGTGCCAGCAGCGTAGGGCCGGGGGCGGATGAAAAACTGTTTTTT.

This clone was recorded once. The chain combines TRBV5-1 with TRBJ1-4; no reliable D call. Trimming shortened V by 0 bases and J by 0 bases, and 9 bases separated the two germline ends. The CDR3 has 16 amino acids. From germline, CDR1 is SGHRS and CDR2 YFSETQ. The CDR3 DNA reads TGCGCCAGCAGCTTGGGGACGTTATCAACTAATGAAAAACTGTTTTTT. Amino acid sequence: CASSLGTLSTNEKLFF.

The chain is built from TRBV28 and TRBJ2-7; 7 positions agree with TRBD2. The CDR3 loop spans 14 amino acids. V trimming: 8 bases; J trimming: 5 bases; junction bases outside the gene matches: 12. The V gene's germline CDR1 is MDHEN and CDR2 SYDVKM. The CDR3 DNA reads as TGTGCCAGCTCCCTGGGAGGGCAGATACACGAGCAGTACTTC. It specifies CASSLGGQIHEQYF.

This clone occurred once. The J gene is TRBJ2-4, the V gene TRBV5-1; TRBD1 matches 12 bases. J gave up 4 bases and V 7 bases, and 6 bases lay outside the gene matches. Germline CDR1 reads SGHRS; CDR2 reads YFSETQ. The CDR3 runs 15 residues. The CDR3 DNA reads TGCGCCAGCCAGGGACAGGGGGCCCCTAAAAACATTCAGTACTTC. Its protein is CASQGQGAPKNIQYF.

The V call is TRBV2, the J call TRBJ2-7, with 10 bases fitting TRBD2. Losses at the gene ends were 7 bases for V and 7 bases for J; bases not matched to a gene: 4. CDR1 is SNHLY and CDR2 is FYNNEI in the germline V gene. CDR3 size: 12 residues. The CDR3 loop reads CASTLTSGEQYF. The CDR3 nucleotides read TGTGCCAGCACCCTGACTAGCGGGGAGCAGTACTTC.

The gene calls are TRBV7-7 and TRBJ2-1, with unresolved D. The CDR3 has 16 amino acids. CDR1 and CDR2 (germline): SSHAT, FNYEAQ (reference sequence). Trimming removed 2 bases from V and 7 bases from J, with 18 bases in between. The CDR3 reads CASSLYEKAAWNEQFF. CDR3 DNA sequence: TGTGCCAGCAGCTTATACGAGAAGGCGGCTTGGAATGAGCAGTTCTTC. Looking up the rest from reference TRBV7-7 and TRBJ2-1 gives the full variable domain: GAGVSQSPRYKVTKRGQDVTLRCDPISSHATLYWYQQALGQGPEFLTYFNYEAQPDKSGLPSDRFSAERPEGSISTLTIQRTEQRDSAMYRCASSLYEKAAWNEQFFGPGTRLTVL.

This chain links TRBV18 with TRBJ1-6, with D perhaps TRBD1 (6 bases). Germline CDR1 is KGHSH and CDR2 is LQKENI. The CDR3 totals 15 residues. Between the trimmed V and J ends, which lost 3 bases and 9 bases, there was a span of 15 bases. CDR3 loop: CASSPGAKGSSPLHF. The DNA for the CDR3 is TGTGCCAGCTCACCGGGGGCCAAAGGTAGTTCACCCCTCCACTTT.

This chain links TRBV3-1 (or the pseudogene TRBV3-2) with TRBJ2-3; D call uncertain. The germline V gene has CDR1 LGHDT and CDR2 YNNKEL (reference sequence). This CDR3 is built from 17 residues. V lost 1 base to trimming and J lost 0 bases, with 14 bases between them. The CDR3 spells CASSQGFSRTSTDTQYF. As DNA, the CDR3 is TGTGCCAGCAGCCAAGGGTTCAGCCGCACTAGCACAGATACGCAGTATTTT.

CDR3 DNA: TGTGCCAGCAGTCAAACCCTAGCGGGACTCCACGAGCAGTACTTC. Translating gives CASSQTLAGLHEQYF. The chain combines TRBV6-5 with TRBJ2-7; 9 nucleotides match TRBD2. The CDR3 length is 15 residues. CDR1 is MNHEY and CDR2 is SVGAGI in the germline V gene. Trimming at V came to 5 bases and at J to 5 bases, leaving 10 bases not matched to a gene.

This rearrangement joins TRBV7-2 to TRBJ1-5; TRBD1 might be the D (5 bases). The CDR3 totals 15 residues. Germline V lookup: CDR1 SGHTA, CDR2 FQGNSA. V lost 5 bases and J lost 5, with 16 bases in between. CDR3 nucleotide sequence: TGTGCCAGCAGCCCCCCGGGGGGGGAATATCAGCCCCAGCATTTT. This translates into CASSPPGGEYQPQHF.

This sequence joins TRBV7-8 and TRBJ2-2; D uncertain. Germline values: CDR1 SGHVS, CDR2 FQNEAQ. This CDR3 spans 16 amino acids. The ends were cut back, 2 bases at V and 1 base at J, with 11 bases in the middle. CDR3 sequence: CASSLSLRWNTGELFF. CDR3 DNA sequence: TGTGCCAGCAGCTTATCGTTACGCTGGAACACCGGGGAGCTGTTTTTT.

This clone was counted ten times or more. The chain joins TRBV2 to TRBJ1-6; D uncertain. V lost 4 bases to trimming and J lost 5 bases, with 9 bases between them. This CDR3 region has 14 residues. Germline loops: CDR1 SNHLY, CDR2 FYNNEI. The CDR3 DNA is TGTGCCAGCAGTGGTGCTCTTGATAATTCACCCCTCCACTTT. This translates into CASSGALDNSPLHF.

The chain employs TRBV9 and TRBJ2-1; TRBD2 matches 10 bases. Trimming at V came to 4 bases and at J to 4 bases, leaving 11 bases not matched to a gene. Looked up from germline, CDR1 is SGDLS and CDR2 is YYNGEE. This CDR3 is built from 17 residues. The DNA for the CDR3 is TGTGCCAGCAGCCACTCCCCAGCTAGCGGGGGTTACAATGAGCAGTTCTTC. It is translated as CASSHSPASGGYNEQFF.

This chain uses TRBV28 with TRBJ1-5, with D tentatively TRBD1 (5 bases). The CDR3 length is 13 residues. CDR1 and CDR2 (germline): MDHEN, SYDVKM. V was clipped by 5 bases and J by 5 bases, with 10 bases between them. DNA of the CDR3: TGTGCCAGCAGTGAACAGGACTATCAGCCCCAGCATTTT. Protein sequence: CASSEQDYQPQHF.

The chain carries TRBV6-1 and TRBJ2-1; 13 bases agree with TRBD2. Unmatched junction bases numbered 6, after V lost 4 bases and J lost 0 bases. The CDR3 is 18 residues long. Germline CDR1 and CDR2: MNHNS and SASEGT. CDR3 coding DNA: TGTGCCAGCAGTGGGGGACTAGCGGGAATAAGCTCCTACAATGAGCAGTTCTTC. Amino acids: CASSGGLAGISSYNEQFF.

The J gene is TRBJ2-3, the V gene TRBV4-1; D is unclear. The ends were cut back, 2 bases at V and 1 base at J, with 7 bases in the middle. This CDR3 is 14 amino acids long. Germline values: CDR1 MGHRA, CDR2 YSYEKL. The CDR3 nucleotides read TGCGCCAGCAGCCAAAACCTAGGCACAGATACGCAGTATTTT. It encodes CASSQNLGTDTQYF.

DNA of the CDR3: TGTGCCAGCAGTTACTCTCGACAGGCTCAGGGCAATCAGCCCCAGCATTTT. This gives the protein CASSYSRQAQGNQPQHF. The rearrangement links TRBV6-2 or TRBV6-3 to TRBJ1-5; D is perhaps TRBD1 (6 bases). Per the germline V gene, CDR1 is MNHEY and CDR2 is SVGEGT. Trimming took 0 bases from V and 2 from J, leaving 14 bases between them. This CDR3 spans 17 amino acids.

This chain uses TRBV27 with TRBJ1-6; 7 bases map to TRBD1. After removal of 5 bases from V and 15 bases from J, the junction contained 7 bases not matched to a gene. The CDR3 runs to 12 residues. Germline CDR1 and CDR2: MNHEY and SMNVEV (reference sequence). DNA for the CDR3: TGTGCCAGCAGTCCCCTGACAGGGAACCTCCACTTT. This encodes CASSPLTGNLHF.

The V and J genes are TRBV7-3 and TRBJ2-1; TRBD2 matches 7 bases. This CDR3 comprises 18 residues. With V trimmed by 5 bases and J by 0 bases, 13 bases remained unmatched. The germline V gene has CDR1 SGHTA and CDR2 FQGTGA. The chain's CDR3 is CASSPYLRGRASYNEQFF. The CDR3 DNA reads TGTGCCAGCAGCCCATATCTGCGCGGGAGAGCCTCCTACAATGAGCAGTTCTTC.